The source of this T cell receptor beta chain is a study of response to subunit inactivated influenza vaccine. Germline loops: CDR1 SQVTM, CDR2 ANQGSEA. There are 16 residues in the CDR3. V shed 7 bases, J shed 0 bases, and the junction held 10 bases outside the gene matches. This clonotype was seen at least ten times. TCRdb passed the RT-PCR reads through MiXCR, listing each CDR3 protein once. The sample lists 560,000 or so distinct CDR3 sequences, under 9% occurring once. The material was PBMCs from blood, obtained roughly 24 months after vaccination. The chain is built from TRBV29-1 and TRBJ2-3; TRBD2 matches at 10 bases. This clonotype originated in a man between 45 and 75 years old who received an inactivated influenza vaccine. The CDR3 spells CSARTTSGASTDTQYF. The CDR3 DNA reads as TGCAGCGCCCGAACCACTAGCGGGGCCAGCACAGATACGCAGTATTTT.